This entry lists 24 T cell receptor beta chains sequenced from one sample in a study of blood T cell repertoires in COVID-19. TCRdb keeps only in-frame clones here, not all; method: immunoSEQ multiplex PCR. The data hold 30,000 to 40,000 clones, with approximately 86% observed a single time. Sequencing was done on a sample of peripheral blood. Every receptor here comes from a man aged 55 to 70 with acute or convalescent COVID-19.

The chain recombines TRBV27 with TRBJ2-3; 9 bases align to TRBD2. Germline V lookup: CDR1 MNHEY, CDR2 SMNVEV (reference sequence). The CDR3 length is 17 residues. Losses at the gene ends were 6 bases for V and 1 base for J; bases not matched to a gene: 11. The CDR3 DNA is TGTGCCAGCAGCTCTTACCCAAGGACTAGCGGCACAGATACGCAGTATTTT. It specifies CASSSYPRTSGTDTQYF.

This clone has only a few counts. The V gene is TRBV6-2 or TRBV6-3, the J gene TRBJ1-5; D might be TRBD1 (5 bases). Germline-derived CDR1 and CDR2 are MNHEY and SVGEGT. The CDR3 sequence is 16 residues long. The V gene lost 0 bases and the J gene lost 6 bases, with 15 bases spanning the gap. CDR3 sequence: CASSYSSAGSSQPQHF. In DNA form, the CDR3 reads TGTGCCAGCAGTTACTCATCGGCAGGGTCGTCTCAGCCCCAGCATTTT.

CDR3: CATRGLAGANEQFF. CDR3 in DNA: TGTGCCACCAGAGGACTAGCGGGAGCCAATGAGCAGTTCTTC. This chain joins TRBV24-1 and TRBJ2-1; 13 bases map to TRBD2. V trimming: 7 bases; J trimming: 6 bases; junction bases outside the gene matches: 2. Germline CDR1 is KGHDR and CDR2 is SFDVKD. CDR3 size: 14 residues.

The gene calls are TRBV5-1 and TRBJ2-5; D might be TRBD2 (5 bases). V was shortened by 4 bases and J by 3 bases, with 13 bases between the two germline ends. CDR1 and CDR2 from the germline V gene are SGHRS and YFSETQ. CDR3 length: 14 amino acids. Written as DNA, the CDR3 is TGCGCCAGCAGCCCCGATAGCGCCGAAGAGACCCAGTACTTC. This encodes CASSPDSAEETQYF. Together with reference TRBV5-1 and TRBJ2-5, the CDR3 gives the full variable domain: KAGVTQTPRYLIKTRGQQVTLSCSPISGHRSVSWYQQTPGQGLQFLFEYFSETQRNKGNFPGRFSGRQFSNSRSEMNVSTLELGDSALYLCASSPDSAEETQYFGPGTRLLVL.

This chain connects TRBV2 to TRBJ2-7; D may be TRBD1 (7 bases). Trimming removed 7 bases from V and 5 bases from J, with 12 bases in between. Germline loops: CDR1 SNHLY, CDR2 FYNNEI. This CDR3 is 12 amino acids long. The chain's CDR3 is CASKGRGDEQYF. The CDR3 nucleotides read TGTGCCAGCAAAGGCAGGGGGGACGAGCAGTACTTC. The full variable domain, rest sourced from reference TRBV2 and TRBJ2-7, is EPEVTQTPSHQVTQMGQEVILRCVPISNHLYFYWYRQILGQKVEFLVSFYNNEISEKSEIFDDQFSVERPDGSNFTLKIRSTKLEDSAMYFCASKGRGDEQYFGPGTRLTVT.

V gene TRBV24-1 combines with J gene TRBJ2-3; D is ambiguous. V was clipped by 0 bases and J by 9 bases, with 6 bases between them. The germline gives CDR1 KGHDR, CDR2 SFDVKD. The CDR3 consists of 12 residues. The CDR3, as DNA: TGTGCCACCAGTGATTTGGGCGGCACGCAGTATTTT. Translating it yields CATSDLGGTQYF.

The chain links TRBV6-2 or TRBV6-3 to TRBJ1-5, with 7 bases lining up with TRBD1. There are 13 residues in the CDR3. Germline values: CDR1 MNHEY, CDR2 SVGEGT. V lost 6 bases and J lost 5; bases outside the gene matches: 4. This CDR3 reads CASSQQGHQPQHF. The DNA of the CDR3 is TGTGCCAGCAGCCAACAGGGGCATCAGCCCCAGCATTTT.

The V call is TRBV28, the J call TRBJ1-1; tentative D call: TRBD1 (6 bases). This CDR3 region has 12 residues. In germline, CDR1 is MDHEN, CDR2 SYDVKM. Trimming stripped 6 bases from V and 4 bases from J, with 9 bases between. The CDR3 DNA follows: TGTGCCAGCAGGACACAGGGCACTGAAGCTTTCTTT. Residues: CASRTQGTEAFF.

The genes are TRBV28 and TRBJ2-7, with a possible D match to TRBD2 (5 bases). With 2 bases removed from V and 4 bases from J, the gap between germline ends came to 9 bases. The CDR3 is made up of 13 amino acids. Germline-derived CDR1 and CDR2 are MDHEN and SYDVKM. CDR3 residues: CASSLEGSYEQYF. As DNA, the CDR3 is TGTGCCAGCAGTTTAGAGGGTTCGTACGAGCAGTACTTC.

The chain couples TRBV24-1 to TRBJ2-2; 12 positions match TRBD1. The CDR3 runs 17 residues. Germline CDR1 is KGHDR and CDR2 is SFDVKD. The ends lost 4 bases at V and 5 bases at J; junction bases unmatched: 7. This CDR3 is CATSDQGQGARTGELFF. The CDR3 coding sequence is TGTGCCACCAGTGACCAGGGACAGGGGGCTCGGACCGGGGAGCTGTTTTTT.

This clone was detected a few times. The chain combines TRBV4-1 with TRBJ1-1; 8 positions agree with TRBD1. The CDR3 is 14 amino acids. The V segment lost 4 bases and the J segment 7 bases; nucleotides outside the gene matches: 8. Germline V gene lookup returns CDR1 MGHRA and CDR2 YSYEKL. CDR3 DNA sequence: TGCGCCAGCAGCCGTACTCACAGGGGGGGTGAAGCTTTCTTT. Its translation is CASSRTHRGGEAFF.

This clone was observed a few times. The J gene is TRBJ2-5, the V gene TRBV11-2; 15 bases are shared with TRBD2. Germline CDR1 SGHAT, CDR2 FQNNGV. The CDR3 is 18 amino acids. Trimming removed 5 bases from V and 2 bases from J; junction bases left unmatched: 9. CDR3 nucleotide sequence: TGTGCCAGCAGCCTGGGACTAGCGGGAGGCCGCCGTCAAGAGACCCAGTACTTC. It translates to CASSLGLAGGRRQETQYF.

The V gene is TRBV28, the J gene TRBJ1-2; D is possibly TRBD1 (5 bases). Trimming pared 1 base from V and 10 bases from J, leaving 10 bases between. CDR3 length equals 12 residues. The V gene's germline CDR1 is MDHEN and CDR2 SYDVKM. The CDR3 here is CASSLLAGLYTF. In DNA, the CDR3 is TGTGCCAGCAGTTTATTGGCAGGGCTCTACACCTTC.

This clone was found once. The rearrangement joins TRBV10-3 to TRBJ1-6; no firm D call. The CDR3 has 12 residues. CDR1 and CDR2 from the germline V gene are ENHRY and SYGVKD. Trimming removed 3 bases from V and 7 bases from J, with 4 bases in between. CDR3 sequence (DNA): TGTGCCATCAGTGACAGAAATTCACCCCTCCACTTT. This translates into CAISDRNSPLHF.

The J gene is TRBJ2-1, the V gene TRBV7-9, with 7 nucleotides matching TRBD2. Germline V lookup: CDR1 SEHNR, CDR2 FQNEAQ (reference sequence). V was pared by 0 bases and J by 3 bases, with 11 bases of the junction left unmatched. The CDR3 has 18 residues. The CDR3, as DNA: TGTGCCAGCAGCTTAGCGCCGGCGGGGGTGAGAGGCTACAATGAGCAGTTCTTC. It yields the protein CASSLAPAGVRGYNEQFF.

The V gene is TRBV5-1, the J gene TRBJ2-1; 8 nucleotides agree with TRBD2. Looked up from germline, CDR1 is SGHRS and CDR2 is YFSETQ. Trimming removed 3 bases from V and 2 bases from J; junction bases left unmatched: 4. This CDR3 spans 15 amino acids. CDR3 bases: TGCGCCAGCAGCTCAGCGGGAGAGGCCTACAATGAGCAGTTCTTC. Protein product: CASSSAGEAYNEQFF.

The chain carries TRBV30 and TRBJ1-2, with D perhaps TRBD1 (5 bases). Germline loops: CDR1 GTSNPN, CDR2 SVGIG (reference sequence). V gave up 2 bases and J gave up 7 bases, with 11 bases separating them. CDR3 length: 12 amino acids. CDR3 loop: CAWSRQGRGYTF. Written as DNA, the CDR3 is TGTGCCTGGAGTAGGCAGGGTCGTGGCTACACCTTC.

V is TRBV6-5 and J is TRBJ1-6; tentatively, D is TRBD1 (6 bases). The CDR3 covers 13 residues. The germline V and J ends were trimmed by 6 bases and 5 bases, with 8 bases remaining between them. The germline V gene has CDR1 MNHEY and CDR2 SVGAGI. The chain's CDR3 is CASRTGNNSPLHF. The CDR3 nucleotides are TGTGCCAGCAGAACAGGGAATAATTCACCCCTCCACTTT.

The chain's CDR3 is CASQQGQGGTEAFF. CDR3 sequence (DNA): TGTGCCAGCCAACAAGGACAGGGTGGGACTGAAGCTTTCTTT. The chain uses TRBV5-4 and TRBJ1-1; 8 bases match TRBD1. Germline CDR1 reads SGHNT; CDR2 reads YYREEE (reference sequence). Trimming at V came to 7 bases and at J to 5 bases, leaving 10 bases not matched to a gene. The CDR3 consists of 14 residues.

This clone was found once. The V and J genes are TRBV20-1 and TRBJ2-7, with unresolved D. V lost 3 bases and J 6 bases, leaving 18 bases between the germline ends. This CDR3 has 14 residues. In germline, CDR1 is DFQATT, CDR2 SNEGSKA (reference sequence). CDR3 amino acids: CSASPYLNTGEQYF. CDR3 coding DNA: TGCAGTGCTAGTCCCTATCTAAACACGGGCGAGCAGTACTTC.

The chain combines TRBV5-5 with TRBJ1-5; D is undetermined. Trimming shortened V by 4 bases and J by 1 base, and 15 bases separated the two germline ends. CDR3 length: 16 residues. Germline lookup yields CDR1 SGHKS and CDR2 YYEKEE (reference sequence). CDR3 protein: CASSIRLLGSNQPQHF. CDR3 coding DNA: TGTGCCAGCAGCATCCGCCTACTCGGGAGCAATCAGCCCCAGCATTTT.

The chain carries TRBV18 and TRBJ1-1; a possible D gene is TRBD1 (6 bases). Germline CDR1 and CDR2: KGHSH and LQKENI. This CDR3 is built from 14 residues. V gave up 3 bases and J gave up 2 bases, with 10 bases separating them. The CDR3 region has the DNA TGTGCCAGCTCACCTCGGACAGACAACACTGAAGCTTTCTTT. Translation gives CASSPRTDNTEAFF.

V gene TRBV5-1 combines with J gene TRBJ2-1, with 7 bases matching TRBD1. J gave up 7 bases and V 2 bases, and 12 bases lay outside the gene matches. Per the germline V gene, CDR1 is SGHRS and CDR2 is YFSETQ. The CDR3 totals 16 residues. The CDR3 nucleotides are TGCGCCAGCAGCTTTACAGGGGCCGGGGCCCTAAATGAGCAGTTCTTC. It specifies CASSFTGAGALNEQFF.

This CDR3 reads CAGRSNTGELFF. The CDR3 bases are TGTGCCGGGCGATCCAACACCGGGGAGCTGTTTTTT. This chain links TRBV28 with TRBJ2-2, with no clear D. V lost 11 bases and J lost 2, with 9 bases in between. This CDR3 region has 12 residues. CDR1 MDHEN and CDR2 SYDVKM come from the germline V gene.